The clone carrying this T cell receptor (beta chain) showed up just once. Only in-frame clones appear in the TCRdb table, and some are missing; sequencing was by immunoSEQ multiplex PCR. The table records roughly 380,000 clones, around nine tenths of them present only once. CDR3 length: 13 amino acids. V lost 5 bases and J lost 7, with 14 bases in between. The V gene's germline CDR1 is SEHNR and CDR2 FQNEAQ (reference sequence). This entry comes from a study of blood T cell repertoires in COVID-19. About the research overall: PBMCs, B-cell-depleted T cells, or T cells provided the cDNA or gDNA that made up the material.

This chain joins TRBV7-9 and TRBJ1-2; unclear D gene. The receptor was derived from a woman aged 35 to 49 with COVID-19, enrolled during active disease. Sequenced material: peripheral blood. The CDR3 protein is CASSPREDGGYTF. The CDR3 nucleotides are TGTGCCAGCAGCCCGAGGGAAGACGGTGGCTACACCTTC.